The TCR beta chain under discussion was sequenced for a study of lymphopenia after photon versus proton radiotherapy. Study outcomes and limitations: Relative stability marked proton patients; photon patients lost diversity and naive cells. After lymphocyte nadir, photon-treated repertoires showed oligoclonal expansion, especially CD8+ Temra. A bigger post-nadir fall in TCR diversity correlated inversely with survival time in deceased patients.

The CDR3 totals 14 residues. CDR1 SGDLS and CDR2 YYNGEE come from the germline V gene. V shed 2 bases and J shed 2 bases, with 10 bases lying between them. Produced via immunoSEQ multiplex PCR; TCRdb's table is partial and in-frame only. The sample has tens of thousands of clones; approximately 90% are singletons. With respect to this clone: Its antigen is unidentified.

The TCR sequence derives from a woman aged 65 to 85 with pancreatic cancer. The sample in question was peripheral blood, obtained from a patient treated with photon-based radiotherapy. This chain connects TRBV9 to TRBJ2-5, with D hard to call. The CDR3 nucleotides are TGTGCCAGCAGCGTTAATCCCACGCAAGAGACCCAGTACTTC. It specifies CASSVNPTQETQYF.